This T cell receptor beta chain originates from a study of cytomegalovirus exposure and HLA in healthy donors (dated by TCRdb to 2015 to 2018). About the study as a whole: In an earlier analysis of under 750 of the donors, 250 to 350 Gb of sequence data and 100 million or so unique TCR beta sequences from about 179 million T cells were reported. Genome-wide SNP genotypes for about three fifths of the roughly 670 donors were used in a later genetic analysis, which treated that subset as a discovery cohort. Among 398 genotyped donors of the cohort, an average of 235,054 unique TCR beta nucleotide sequences were sequenced per donor, roughly a sixth of them non-productive. Donor age, sex, ethnicity and CMV serostatus were compiled alongside the repertoire data. An earlier analysis of 587 of the donors used high-throughput TCR beta sequencing to judge whether each TCR beta V gene segment behaved as functional or pseudogenic. Typing coverage varied by locus: 629-630 donors for A, B, C, DRB1 and DQB1; roughly 560 for DQA1; about 590 for DPA1; 450 to 480 for DPB1. In the later analysis, no new phenotypic data were used to find candidate immune exposures; instead, reliance was placed on TCR beta sequences and their occurrence across donors. Four to six DR-DQ haplotypes were handled as single units for association and clustering because linkage in the cohort was strong. All discovery cohort repertoires had been generated using a single sequencing platform. About 310 gigabases of sequencing data and approximately 85 million unique TCR sequences were included in an early release covering roughly 600 HLA-typed donors. The study combined high-throughput TCR immunosequencing, statistical association of individual TCRs with disease status, and machine learning to predict cytomegalovirus infection status. The study aimed to test whether cataloging public T cell receptors could reveal signatures of past pathogen exposure. The T cell repertoires of 550 to 850 subjects were profiled by immunosequencing and related to cytomegalovirus serostatus. Along with the roughly 700-subject first cohort, a separate validation cohort of over 90 different subjects was used. A later analysis re-examined previously published TCR beta repertoires from about 700 donors and added high-resolution HLA genotyping to investigate patterns of TCR occurrence. Both class I and class II loci were covered by HLA typing, at four-digit resolution. Of the roughly 410 genotyped donors, 70% to 90% were placed in the genetic ancestry cluster associated with self-reported Caucasian donors. The paper's findings and limits, for the study overall: Some IMGT-functional V segments, including TRBV6-2 and TRBV6-3, could not be told apart with the 87-base-pair reads, so those segments were excluded. It was suggested by the authors that the approach could potentially be generalized to other disease states and immunological phenotypes. In a later genetic analysis, a missense DCLRE1C variant was associated with V-gene and J-gene trimming of TCR beta chains, and the association was replicated in an independent cohort. Because counts were too low, fewer than 20 rarely observed V segments, including chromosome 9 orphons, were excluded from the earlier analysis of 587 of the donors. The presence/absence analyses assumed that sequencing depth was roughly uniform across donors, and that assumption may not be true. The study listed 150 to 200 TCR beta chains as associated with cytomegalovirus. A further reported finding was that TCR beta sequences accurately predicted the HLA-A and HLA-B alleles for most subjects in the first cohort. In a later analysis, HLA-associated TCR beta chains showed more clonal expansion and lower generation probabilities than non-associated chains that were equally common. In vitro tests confirmed that a few of the cytomegalovirus-associated TCR beta chains recognize cytomegalovirus antigens. In an earlier analysis of approximately 590 of the donors, most TCR beta V segments appeared in productive rearrangements about 87% or about 30% of the time, broadly matching IMGT annotations. In a later analysis, around 17,000 TCR beta sequences were associated with specific HLA alleles at a false discovery rate of 0.05. Strong co-occurrence of HLA alleles, especially DR and DQ, made assigning TCR associations to individual alleles difficult. Correlated functional status among segregating V segments might reflect linkage disequilibrium, but an unknown experimental factor could not be ruled out. A later genetic analysis reported fewer N-insertions in productive TCRs among donors in an Asian-associated ancestry cluster than the approximately 700-donor mean. A cluster of highly shared sequence variants was judged likely to be a technical artifact of the sequencing pipeline. Because HLA typing was missing for some donors at each locus, association tests included only the typed subset. Only TCR beta chains were sequenced in this cohort, and the absence of alpha or paired-chain data limited detectable features. In a later analysis, most CMV-associated TCR beta chains were found to appear HLA-restricted, with HLA associations seemingly driven largely by CMV exposure. Most TCR sequences were seen in very few donors, while some public TCRs were found in many individuals. The only immune exposure information available for the cohort was CMV serostatus. Cytomegalovirus status was reported to be diagnosed by the classifier with high specificity and sensitivity in both the original and validation cohorts. A later analysis reported that several top co-occurrence clusters appeared linked to parvovirus B19, influenza, CMV and Epstein-Barr virus. According to a later analysis, TCR association rates differed among HLA loci, with DRB1 alleles showing the most associated TCRs and HLA-C alleles showing the fewest.

In total, fewer than 750 healthy bone marrow donors made up the cohort. Cohort members were all nominally healthy when sampled, although unrecorded immune exposures were likely present. The donor tested CMV seronegative, placing the donor among the 352 seronegative members of the cohort. Every donor gave a peripheral blood sample, and the peripheral blood mononuclear cells from that sample were used for TCR beta sequencing. The Qiagen DNeasy Blood Extraction Kit was used to extract genomic DNA from the blood cell samples. Cut back by 1 base and 4 bases, the V and J ends lie 7 bases apart. The germline V gene (reference sequence) sets CDR1 to PRHDT and CDR2 to FYEKMQ. The CDR3, from cysteine to phenylalanine, totals 13 residues. Only the CDR3 DNA stays, 39 bases, in frame from base 1. The library was generated by the immunoSEQ multiplex PCR assay. For the multiplex PCR, a mixture combining 60 forward primers for TCR Vbeta segments and 13 reverse primers for TCR Jbeta segments was used. A multiplex PCR assay on genomic DNA amplified the CDR3 region of rearranged TCR beta genes. Amplified TCR beta libraries were sequenced as 87-base-pair reads on the Illumina HiSeq System. The paper's processing steps were these. In a later analysis, tens of millions of unique TCR beta chains were counted across the 666 repertoires, and about 9.9 million of these chains were shared by at least two donors. A nearest-neighbor algorithm error-corrected the raw reads and collapsed the reads into unique sequences, merging closely related sequences to remove PCR and sequencing errors. Alignment of CDR3 sequences to IMGT reference sequences was used to assign V, D and J gene segments. For a sequence to be retained, at least a six-nucleotide match to both a V gene segment and a J gene segment was required. Rearrangements were called productive when the CDR3 lacked stop codons and stayed in frame with V and J; all others were non-productive. CDR3 was defined by IMGT convention, running from the second conserved V-encoded cysteine to the conserved J-encoded phenylalanine. The earlier analysis of some 600 of the donors excluded sequences that lacked an unambiguous match to a single V gene segment. An earlier analysis of just under 600 of the donors called V segments functional above 56.7% productive rearrangements and segregating when the between-donor standard deviation exceeded 5%. A statistical classification framework was built to diagnose cytomegalovirus status from the catalog of TCR beta chain sequences. In a later analysis, V and J genes were assigned by comparing TCR nucleotide sequences against IMGT/GENE-DB human TR gene sequences. Using the TCRdist pipeline, a later analysis assigned CDR3 sequences along with most-parsimonious VDJ recombination scenarios. A later analysis defined each TCR beta chain by its CDR3 amino acid sequence plus V-gene family, and excluded reads lacking a unique V-gene family. As a way to deal with suspected cross-contamination and a sequencing artifact, a later analysis dropped nearly 600 nucleotide sequences that were highly shared and had low generation probability. In a later analysis, a clonal expansion index was calculated for each public chain from normalized within-repertoire ranks of inferred template counts. In a later analysis, generation probabilities were computed using a VDJ recombination model fitted to out-of-frame rearrangements, and the results were checked against IGoR. Hypergeometric tests were used in a later analysis to score TCR-TCR, TCR-HLA and TCR-CMV co-occurrence, with a repertoire-size bias correction applied to the TCR pairs. To estimate false discovery rates, a later analysis permuted the HLA or CMV assignments 20 times. A later analysis grouped co-occurring TCRs with DBSCAN, adding TCRdist sequence similarity when clustering within HLA-allele-positive subsets. Repertoires with fewer than 30,000 or more than 120,000 public chains were left out of co-occurrence clustering, as were five repertoires with anomalous nucleotide sharing. TCRdb took over this immuneACCESS table, retaining in-frame rearrangements with V and J assigned. Such tables are incomplete; in checked studies, under half of the missing clones stem from an unresolved V gene, and the remainder is unexplained. The V and J calls and clone size are taken from that table; D and trimming were inferred from the DNA. The sample contains about 190,000 clones, 85% of them found a single time. The ten biggest clones cover 1% of the sample.

A remark on this clone: It lacks a known antigen. Per-base qualities were not stored, and no clone one base away is much larger.

The chain is encoded by TRBV13 joined to TRBJ1-2; the D region possibly corresponds to TRBD1 (5 bases align). Specimen: PBMCs. This sequence originates from a boy under 10 years old in good health and CMV-seronegative. At the DNA level, the sequence is TGTGCCAGCAGCTTAGAGGGGTTCTATGGCTACACCTTC. It translates to CASSLEGFYGYTF. Reference TRBV13 and TRBJ1-2 proteins supply the regions before and after the CDR3; the full variable domain is: AAGVIQSPRHLIKEKRETATLKCYPIPRHDTVYWYQQGPGQDPQFLISFYEKMQSDKGSIPDRFSAQQFSDYHSELNMSSLELGDSALYFCASSLEGFYGYTFGSGTRLTVV.